These 22 T cell receptor beta chains originate from one sample sequenced in a study of T cells after yellow fever vaccination. One entry per CDR3 protein results from TCRdb running MiXCR on the 5' RACE reads. The top ten hold 20% to 25% of the sample, which has approximately 85,000 distinct CDR3 sequences, more than 10% seen once. Here the sequenced sample was CD8+ T cells not binding an NS4B(214-222) dextramer, sorted from PBMCs, taken about 20 days after the first yellow fever vaccination. These receptors were collected from a man aged 18 to 29 who received the YFV17D yellow fever vaccine.

The V call is TRBV27, the J call TRBJ1-5; D is unclear. CDR3 size: 14 residues. Germline V gene lookup returns CDR1 MNHEY and CDR2 SMNVEV (reference sequence). Deletions cut 5 bases from V and 4 bases from J, with 12 bases between. This CDR3 is CASSPGMRNQPQHF. DNA of the CDR3: TGTGCCAGCAGTCCCGGGATGCGGAATCAGCCCCAGCATTTT.

This clonotype was seen more than once but under ten times. The chain has TRBV19 and TRBJ1-1; TRBD1 matches 8 bases. Germline assignment: CDR1 LNHDA and CDR2 SQIVND (reference sequence). The CDR3 length is 14 residues. The trim removed 5 bases at V and 4 bases at J, leaving 6 bases unmatched. CDR3: CASSVGQGVTEAFF. Here the CDR3 DNA reads TGTGCCAGTAGTGTCGGACAGGGAGTCACTGAAGCTTTCTTT.

This clonotype appeared a few times. The genes are TRBV3-1 and TRBJ2-5, with D perhaps being TRBD1 or TRBD2 (5 bases each). Trimming shortened V by 0 bases and J by 5 bases, and 10 bases separated the two germline ends. The germline gives CDR1 LGHDT, CDR2 YNNKEL (reference sequence). CDR3 length: 14 amino acids. The CDR3 loop reads CASSQETGPETQYF. For the CDR3, the DNA is TGTGCCAGCAGCCAAGAAACGGGGCCGGAGACCCAGTACTTC.

This clonotype has more than one count but fewer than ten. The rearrangement uses TRBV10-3 and TRBJ2-4; 10 positions match TRBD2. Germline V lookup: CDR1 ENHRY, CDR2 SYGVKD. CDR3 length: 16 amino acids. The junction had 8 bases not matched to a gene; V was cut back by 0 bases and J by 9 bases. The CDR3 reads CAISESSSGRSGIQYF. The CDR3 coding sequence is TGTGCCATCAGTGAGTCGAGTAGCGGGAGGTCAGGCATTCAGTACTTC.

This clonotype has a handful of counts. V gene TRBV9 combines with J gene TRBJ2-3; the D is unclear. The CDR3 sequence is 13 residues long. Trimming removed 0 bases from V and 3 bases from J, with 5 bases in between. CDR1 SGDLS and CDR2 YYNGEE come from the germline V gene. CDR3 amino acids: CASSVDDTDTQYF. The CDR3 DNA reads as TGTGCCAGCAGCGTAGATGATACAGATACGCAGTATTTT.

This chain uses TRBV19 with TRBJ2-7; TRBD1 agrees at 9 bases. Germline V CDR1 and CDR2: LNHDA, SQIVND (reference sequence). Trimming took 5 bases from V and 4 from J; bases not matched to a gene: 9. The CDR3 is made up of 15 amino acids. In DNA form, the CDR3 reads TGTGCCAGTAGTCCGGGACAGGGTATAGGATACGAGCAGTACTTC. It is translated as CASSPGQGIGYEQYF.

The chain joins TRBV6-5 to TRBJ1-5; no clear D. CDR3 size: 15 residues. Trimming pared 4 bases from V and 7 bases from J, leaving 17 bases between. Germline CDR1 MNHEY, CDR2 SVGAGI. CDR3 DNA sequence: TGTGCCAGCAGTTCCCGGGCATTTACCACCCAGCCCCAGCATTTT. It encodes CASSSRAFTTQPQHF.

The chain carries TRBV11-2 and TRBJ2-7; TRBD2 is a possible D gene (6 bases). V was cut by 1 base and J by 0 bases, with 16 bases left in between. The germline CDR1 and CDR2 sequences are SGHAT and FQNNGV. The CDR3 contains 17 residues. DNA of the CDR3: TGTGCCAGCAGCTTAGGTGATGGCGGGGTGCTCTCCTACGAGCAGTACTTC. This sequence encodes CASSLGDGGVLSYEQYF.

This clonotype has only a few counts. The V gene is TRBV5-1, the J gene TRBJ1-4, with D maybe TRBD1 (6 bases). This CDR3 is 14 amino acids long. Germline V CDR1 and CDR2: SGHRS, YFSETQ. V dropped 3 bases and J dropped 8 bases, with 14 bases sitting between them. As DNA, the CDR3 is TGCGCCAGCAGCTCTCCTGGACAGCGGGAAAAACTGTTTTTT. It codes for CASSSPGQREKLFF.

The rearrangement uses TRBV18 and TRBJ2-4, with D maybe TRBD1 (5 bases). The CDR3 has 14 amino acids. Trimming shortened V by 2 bases and J by 8 bases, and 13 bases separated the two germline ends. Germline CDR1 KGHSH, CDR2 LQKENI. The CDR3 coding sequence is TGTGCCAGCTCACCATCAGGGCCCGCGGACATTCAGTACTTC. The encoded protein is CASSPSGPADIQYF.

The sample holds a few counts of this clonotype. V usage is TRBV7-3 and J usage is TRBJ2-3, with a weak D call TRBD2 (6 bases). The germline gives CDR1 SGHTA, CDR2 FQGTGA. Trimming left V 2 bases short and J 3 bases short, with 12 bases between. CDR3 length equals 15 residues. As DNA, the CDR3 is TGTGCCAGCAGCTTAGTGACTAGTGGGACAGATACGCAGTATTTT. The encoded protein is CASSLVTSGTDTQYF. Full variable domain (rest looked up from reference TRBV7-3 and TRBJ2-3): GAGVSQTPSNKVTEKGKYVELRCDPISGHTALYWYRQSLGQGPEFLIYFQGTGAADDSGLPNDRFFAVRPEGSVSTLKIQRTERGDSAVYLCASSLVTSGTDTQYFGPGTRLTVL.

This chain connects TRBV6-5 to TRBJ2-1; D is uncertain. The germline V and J ends were trimmed by 0 bases and 0 bases, with 9 bases remaining between them. There are 16 residues in the CDR3. Germline values: CDR1 MNHEY, CDR2 SVGAGI. Here the CDR3 reads CASSYSERSSYNEQFF. The CDR3 nucleotides read TGTGCCAGCAGTTACTCGGAGAGGAGCTCCTACAATGAGCAGTTCTTC.

The sample holds a few counts of this clonotype. This chain joins TRBV7-2 and TRBJ2-7; D perhaps matches TRBD2 (6 bases). Germline-derived CDR1 and CDR2 are SGHTA and FQGNSA. The CDR3 covers 15 residues. Trimming cost V 2 bases and J 5 bases, with 16 bases left between them. CDR3 nucleotides: TGTGCCAGCAGCTTACCGCCGGGAGAAGCCCACGAGCAGTACTTC. It translates to CASSLPPGEAHEQYF.

CDR3 sequence reads: CASSSGHQETQYF. Here the CDR3 DNA reads TGTGCCAGCAGTTCGGGACATCAAGAGACCCAGTACTTC. The V gene is TRBV6-5, the J gene TRBJ2-5, with D possibly being TRBD1 (6 bases). There are 13 residues in the CDR3. Germline V gives CDR1 MNHEY, CDR2 SVGAGI. Trimming pared 4 bases from V and 2 bases from J, leaving 8 bases between.

This clonotype occurred a few times. The chain recombines TRBV15 with TRBJ2-3; D remains unclear. From germline, CDR1 is LNHNV and CDR2 YYDKDF (reference sequence). The CDR3 has 16 residues. The V and J ends lost 0 bases and 1 base respectively, with 11 bases between them. In nucleotides, the CDR3 is TGTGCCACCAGCAGAGATAGGGTGAAGGGCACAGATACGCAGTATTTT. Encoded protein: CATSRDRVKGTDTQYF.

This clonotype was seen only a few times. The CDR3 DNA follows: TGTGCCAGCAGTTTAGGGATCTTGGGTTCACCCCTCCACTTT. It specifies CASSLGILGSPLHF. The chain couples TRBV27 to TRBJ1-6; no reliable D call. This CDR3 comprises 14 residues. Between the trimmed V and J ends, which lost 2 bases and 9 bases, there was a span of 11 bases. Germline V gene data show CDR1 as MNHEY and CDR2 as SMNVEV (reference sequence).

This clonotype has just one count. The V call is TRBV29-1, the J call TRBJ1-2; weak D call: TRBD1 (5 bases). Trimming pared 8 bases from V and 8 bases from J, leaving 18 bases between. Germline V gene sequence: CDR1 SQVTM, CDR2 ANQGSEA. The CDR3 is made up of 12 amino acids. CDR3 nucleotide sequence: TGCAGCCCACCCCGGGCAGGGCTGGGCTACACCTTC. Amino acid sequence: CSPPRAGLGYTF. The full variable domain, with the rest looked up from reference TRBV29-1 and TRBJ1-2, is SAVISQKPSRDICQRGTSLTIQCQVDSQVTMMFWYRQQPGQSLTLIATANQGSEATYESGFVIDKFPISRPNLTFSTLTVSNMSPEDSSIYLCSPPRAGLGYTFGSGTRLTVV.

This clonotype has a handful of counts. The genes are TRBV7-9 and TRBJ2-7; weak D call: TRBD2 (6 bases). Per germline, CDR1 SEHNR and CDR2 FQNEAQ (reference sequence). This CDR3 has 14 amino acids. Trimming shortened V by 0 bases and J by 6 bases, and 12 bases separated the two germline ends. CDR3 sequence reads: CASSLAHSSGEQYV. CDR3 nucleotide sequence: TGTGCCAGCAGCTTAGCGCACAGTAGCGGCGAGCAGTACGTC.

The rearrangement links TRBV5-6 to TRBJ2-1, with TRBD2 as a possible D gene (7 bases). Trimming stripped 2 bases from V and 9 bases from J, with 15 bases between. Germline V gives CDR1 SGHDT, CDR2 YYEEEE. The CDR3 runs 14 residues. CDR3 DNA: TGTGCCAGCAGCTTCGGAGGGGGGGAGGCTGAGCAGTTCTTC. Amino acids: CASSFGGGEAEQFF.

This clonotype has just a few counts. This chain joins TRBV5-1 and TRBJ1-5, with 9 nucleotides matching TRBD1. The CDR3 spans 13 residues. J gave up 3 bases and V 7 bases, and 2 bases lay outside the gene matches. Germline V lookup: CDR1 SGHRS, CDR2 YFSETQ. The CDR3 DNA is TGCGCCAGCCGGGACAGGGACAATCAGCCCCAGCATTTT. This codes for CASRDRDNQPQHF.

The chain uses TRBV4-1 and TRBJ1-4; D gene ambiguous. The CDR3 spans 14 residues. Trimming removed 1 base at V and 7 bases at J, with 10 bases between. CDR1 and CDR2 from the germline V gene are MGHRA and YSYEKL. The CDR3 sequence is CASSQGVGSEKLFF. Written as DNA, the CDR3 is TGCGCCAGCAGCCAAGGCGTAGGGAGTGAAAAACTGTTTTTT.

This clonotype has a count of ten or more. The chain carries TRBV4-3 and TRBJ1-1, with D unresolved. V was shortened by 0 bases and J by 4 bases, with 18 bases between the two germline ends. Germline-derived CDR1 and CDR2 are LGHNA and YSLEER. CDR3 length: 17 residues. In DNA form, the CDR3 reads TGCGCCAGCAGCCAAGAACCGGTCGCGGCGGTATCCACTGAAGCTTTCTTT. Its translation: CASSQEPVAAVSTEAFF.